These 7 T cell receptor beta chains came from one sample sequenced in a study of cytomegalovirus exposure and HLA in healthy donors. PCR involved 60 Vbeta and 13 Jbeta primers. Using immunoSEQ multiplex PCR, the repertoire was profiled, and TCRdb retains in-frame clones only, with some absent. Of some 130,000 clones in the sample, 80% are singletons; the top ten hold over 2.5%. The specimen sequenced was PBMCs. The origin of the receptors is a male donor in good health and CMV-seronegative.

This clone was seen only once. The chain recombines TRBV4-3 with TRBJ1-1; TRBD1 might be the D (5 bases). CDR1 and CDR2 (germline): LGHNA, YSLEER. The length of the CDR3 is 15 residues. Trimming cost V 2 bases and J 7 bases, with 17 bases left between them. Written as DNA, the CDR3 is TGCGCCAGCAGCCAATCATTCCAGGGTGGGGATGAAGCTTTCTTT. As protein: CASSQSFQGGDEAFF.

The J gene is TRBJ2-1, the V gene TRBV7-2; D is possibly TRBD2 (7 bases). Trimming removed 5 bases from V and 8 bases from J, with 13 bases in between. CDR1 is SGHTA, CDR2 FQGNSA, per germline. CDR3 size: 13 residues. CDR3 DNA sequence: TGTGCCAGCAGCCCCACGGGGGGCTATGAGCAGTTCTTC. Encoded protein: CASSPTGGYEQFF. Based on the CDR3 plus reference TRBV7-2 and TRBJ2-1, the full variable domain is GAGVSQSPSNKVTEKGKDVELRCDPISGHTALYWYRQSLGQGLEFLIYFQGNSAPDKSGLPSDRFSAERTGGSVSTLTIQRTQQEDSAVYLCASSPTGGYEQFFGPGTRLTVL.

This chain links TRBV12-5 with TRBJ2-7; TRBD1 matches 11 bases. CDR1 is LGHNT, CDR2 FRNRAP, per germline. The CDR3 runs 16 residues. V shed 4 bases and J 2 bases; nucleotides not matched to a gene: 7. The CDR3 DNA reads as TGTGCTAGTGGTTCCAGTCCGGGACAGGGGGCCTACGAGCAGTACTTC. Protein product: CASGSSPGQGAYEQYF.

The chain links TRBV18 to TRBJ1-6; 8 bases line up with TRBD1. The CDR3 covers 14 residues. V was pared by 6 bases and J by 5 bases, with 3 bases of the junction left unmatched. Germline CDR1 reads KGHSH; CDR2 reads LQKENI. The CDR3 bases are TGTGCCAGCTCCGGGACAGGTGATAATTCACCCCTCCACTTT. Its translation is CASSGTGDNSPLHF. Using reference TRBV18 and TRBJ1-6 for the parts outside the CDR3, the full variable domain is NAGVMQNPRHLVRRRGQEARLRCSPMKGHSHVYWYRQLPEEGLKFMVYLQKENIIDESGMPKERFSAEFPKEGPSILRIQQVVRGDSAAYFCASSGTGDNSPLHFGNGTRLTVT.

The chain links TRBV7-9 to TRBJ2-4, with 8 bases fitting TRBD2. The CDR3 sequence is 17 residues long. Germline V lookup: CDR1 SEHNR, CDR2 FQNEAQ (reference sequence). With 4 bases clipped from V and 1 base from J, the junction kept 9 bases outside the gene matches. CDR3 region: CASSSPGGGGAKNIQYF. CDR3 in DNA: TGTGCCAGCAGCTCCCCCGGGGGCGGGGGGGCCAAAAACATTCAGTACTTC.

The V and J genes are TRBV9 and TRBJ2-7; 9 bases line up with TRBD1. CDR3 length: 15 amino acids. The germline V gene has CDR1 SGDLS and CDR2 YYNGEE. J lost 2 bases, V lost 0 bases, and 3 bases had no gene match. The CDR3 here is CASSVEWTGAYEQYF. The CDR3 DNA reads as TGTGCCAGCAGCGTAGAGTGGACAGGGGCCTACGAGCAGTACTTC.

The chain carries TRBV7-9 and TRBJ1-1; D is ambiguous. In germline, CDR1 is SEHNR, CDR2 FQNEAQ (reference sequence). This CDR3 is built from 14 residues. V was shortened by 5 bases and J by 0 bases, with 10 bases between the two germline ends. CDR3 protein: CASSLTPLNTEAFF. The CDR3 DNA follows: TGTGCCAGCAGCCTGACACCACTGAACACTGAAGCTTTCTTT.